Below, 27 T cell receptor beta chains from the same sample are listed, as sequenced in a study of blood T cell repertoires in COVID-19. The protocol was immunoSEQ multiplex PCR, while the TCRdb copy is restricted to in-frame clones and leaves out a portion. The sample contains around 330,000 clones, approximately 90% of which appear only once. The specimen sequenced was peripheral blood. These receptor sequences come from a young woman with COVID-19, enrolled during active disease.

This clone was seen more than once but under ten times. Other DNA sequences from this sample encode an identical CDR3 as well. The CDR3 reads CASRPGQNQPQHF. In DNA form, the CDR3 reads TGTGCCAGCAGACCGGGACAAAATCAGCCCCAGCATTTT. This sequence joins TRBV6-5 and TRBJ1-5; D possibly corresponds to TRBD1 (6 bases). Deletions cut 6 bases from V and 4 bases from J, with 10 bases between. The CDR3 length is 13 residues. The germline CDR1 and CDR2 sequences are MNHEY and SVGAGI.

V gene TRBV6-5 combines with J gene TRBJ1-6; D remains ambiguous. Between the trimmed V and J ends, which lost 8 bases and 11 bases, there was a span of 16 bases. CDR1 and CDR2 from the germline V gene are MNHEY and SVGAGI. The CDR3 totals 13 residues. DNA for the CDR3: TGTGCCAGCGATCCCGAGGCGCGAACACCCCTCCACTTT. Residues: CASDPEARTPLHF.

This sequence joins TRBV14 and TRBJ1-2; 7 nucleotides line up with TRBD1. Trimming took 1 base from V and 4 from J; bases not matched to a gene: 9. CDR1 and CDR2 (germline): SGHDN, FVKESK. The CDR3 covers 16 residues. CDR3 amino acids: CASSQGRQGWGYGYTF. The DNA for the CDR3 is TGTGCCAGCAGCCAAGGGAGACAGGGATGGGGCTATGGCTACACCTTC.

This chain connects TRBV5-1 to TRBJ1-1; 9 nucleotides match TRBD1. The CDR3 is 14 residues long. Germline values: CDR1 SGHRS, CDR2 YFSETQ. The V and J ends lost 4 bases and 4 bases, in that order; junction bases with no gene match: 5. CDR3 sequence: CASSQQGAPTEAFF. CDR3 sequence (DNA): TGCGCCAGCAGCCAACAGGGGGCGCCCACTGAAGCTTTCTTT.

V usage is TRBV2 and J usage is TRBJ1-2; D gene uncertain. The CDR3 length is 14 residues. Trimming cost V 8 bases and J 0 bases, with 13 bases left between them. Germline values: CDR1 SNHLY, CDR2 FYNNEI. The DNA of the CDR3 is TGTGCCAGCTCCCTGGGCAGGACTAACTATGGCTACACCTTC. Its translation: CASSLGRTNYGYTF.

The J gene is TRBJ2-7, the V gene TRBV20-1, with 7 nucleotides matching TRBD1. Per germline, CDR1 DFQATT and CDR2 SNEGSKA (reference sequence). This CDR3 has 13 amino acids. V was clipped by 3 bases and J by 4 bases; unmatched bases: 6. CDR3 in DNA: TGCAGTGCTAGTACAGGGGTGATTTACGAGCAGTACTTC. It specifies CSASTGVIYEQYF.

The gene calls are TRBV15 and TRBJ2-5, with D unresolved. The CDR3 extends over 13 amino acids. Germline lookup yields CDR1 LNHNV and CDR2 YYDKDF (reference sequence). V lost 0 bases and J 4 bases, leaving 6 bases between the germline ends. The CDR3 spells CATSRESRETQYF. The CDR3 bases are TGTGCCACCAGCAGAGAGTCGAGAGAGACCCAGTACTTC. Full variable domain (remainder filled in from reference TRBV15 and TRBJ2-5): DAMVIQNPRYQVTQFGKPVTLSCSQTLNHNVMYWYQQKSSQAPKLLFHYYDKDFNNEADTPDNFQSRRPNTSFCFLDIRSPGLGDTAMYLCATSRESRETQYFGPGTRLLVL.

This clone appeared once. The V call is TRBV5-4, the J call TRBJ2-2; 8 positions agree with TRBD1. This CDR3 is 15 amino acids long. Germline loops: CDR1 SGHNT, CDR2 YYREEE (reference sequence). With 2 bases clipped from V and 7 bases from J, the junction kept 7 bases outside the gene matches. CDR3 protein: CASSLQGGPIGELFF. In DNA, the CDR3 is TGTGCCAGCAGCTTACAGGGGGGCCCTATCGGGGAGCTGTTTTTT.

Worth noting for this clone: The sample carries other DNA sequences with the same CDR3. This sequence joins TRBV3-1 (or the pseudogene TRBV3-2) and TRBJ1-5, with unresolved D. Germline values: CDR1 LGHDT, CDR2 YNNKEL (reference sequence). The CDR3 is made up of 13 amino acids. V was clipped by 0 bases and J by 3 bases, with 3 bases between them. CDR3 sequence reads: CASSQDINQPQHF. The CDR3 DNA reads as TGTGCCAGCAGCCAAGATATCAATCAGCCCCAGCATTTT.

The CDR3 DNA reads TGTGCCAGCAGCTACGGGACAGGGAGCACTGAAGCTTTCTTT. It encodes CASSYGTGSTEAFF. V gene TRBV5-8 combines with J gene TRBJ1-1; 9 bases are a match to TRBD1. The V segment lost 3 bases and the J segment 4 bases; nucleotides outside the gene matches: 4. This CDR3 contains 14 residues. The germline V gene encodes CDR1 SGHTS and CDR2 YDEGEE. Combining the CDR3 with reference TRBV5-8 and TRBJ1-1 gives the whole variable domain EAGVTQSPTHLIKTRGQQATLRCSPISGHTSVYWYQQALGLGLQFLLWYDEGEERNRGNFPPRFSGRQFPNYSSELNVNALELEDSALYLCASSYGTGSTEAFFGQGTRLTVV.

V gene TRBV12-3 or TRBV12-4 combines with J gene TRBJ1-1; 7 bases agree with TRBD1. V lost 6 bases and J lost 11; bases outside the gene matches: 9. The CDR3 spans 12 residues. Written as DNA, the CDR3 is TGTGCCAGCAGCCTACGAGGGGGCCGTGCTTTCTTT. Translated: CASSLRGGRAFF.

V gene TRBV3-1 (or the pseudogene TRBV3-2) combines with J gene TRBJ1-1, with 7 bases aligning to TRBD1. Germline V gene lookup returns CDR1 LGHDT and CDR2 YNNKEL (reference sequence). The CDR3 extends over 13 amino acids. V trimming: 5 bases; J trimming: 6 bases; junction bases outside the gene matches: 6. The chain's CDR3 is CASSTNRGPEAFF. The CDR3 coding sequence is TGTGCCAGCAGCACAAACAGGGGCCCTGAAGCTTTCTTT.

This clone was observed a handful of times. The V and J genes are TRBV6-5 and TRBJ1-2, with 9 positions matching TRBD1. This CDR3 has 16 amino acids. Germline values: CDR1 MNHEY, CDR2 SVGAGI. With 3 bases clipped from V and 6 bases from J, the junction kept 11 bases outside the gene matches. The CDR3 DNA is TGTGCCAGCAGTTATTCCGGGACAGGGCCCGCCGATGGCTACACCTTC. It encodes CASSYSGTGPADGYTF.

The chain employs TRBV4-3 and TRBJ1-1; 7 bases agree with TRBD1. The ends lost 4 bases at V and 5 bases at J; junction bases unmatched: 10. CDR1 and CDR2 from the germline V gene are LGHNA and YSLEER. The CDR3 contains 15 residues. Here the CDR3 DNA reads TGCGCCAGCAGCCTTACAGGGGTAATGGGGACTGAAGCTTTCTTT. Amino acid sequence: CASSLTGVMGTEAFF.

This chain joins TRBV4-3 and TRBJ1-3, with D perhaps TRBD1 (6 bases). This CDR3 region has 18 residues. V was shortened by 0 bases and J by 0 bases, with 15 bases between the two germline ends. CDR1 LGHNA and CDR2 YSLEER come from the germline V gene. CDR3 in amino acids: CASSQDAGTGSSGNTIYF. Here the CDR3 DNA reads TGCGCCAGCAGCCAAGATGCCGGCACAGGGAGCTCTGGAAACACCATATATTTT.

V usage is TRBV11-2 and J usage is TRBJ1-5, with TRBD1 matching 7 bases. CDR3 length: 13 residues. Germline lookup yields CDR1 SGHAT and CDR2 FQNNGV. Trimming removed 4 bases from V and 4 bases from J; junction bases left unmatched: 1. CDR3 DNA: TGTGCCAGCAGCTCGGACAGGAATCAGCCCCAGCATTTT. Translation gives CASSSDRNQPQHF. Full variable domain (missing parts from reference TRBV11-2 and TRBJ1-5): EAGVAQSPRYKIIEKRQSVAFWCNPISGHATLYWYQQILGQGPKLLIQFQNNGVVDDSQLPKDRFSAERLKGVDSTLKIQPAKLEDSAVYLCASSSDRNQPQHFGDGTRLSIL.

The chain combines TRBV2 with TRBJ2-2; D is uncertain. CDR3 size: 13 residues. The V gene's germline CDR1 is SNHLY and CDR2 FYNNEI. Trimming removed 3 bases from V and 3 bases from J, with 5 bases in between. The CDR3 region is CASSDRYTGELFF. The CDR3 DNA follows: TGTGCCAGCAGTGATCGTTACACCGGGGAGCTGTTTTTT.

The genes are TRBV5-1 and TRBJ1-2, with TRBD1 identical over 8 bases. V shed 2 bases and J 7 bases; nucleotides not matched to a gene: 1. CDR1 SGHRS and CDR2 YFSETQ come from the germline V gene. The CDR3 runs to 12 residues. Written as DNA, the CDR3 is TGCGCCAGCAGCTTACAGGGGGGTGGCTACACCTTC. As protein: CASSLQGGGYTF.

V is TRBV14 and J is TRBJ1-2; TRBD1 is a possible D gene (5 bases). There are 14 residues in the CDR3. V was trimmed by 5 bases and J by 1 base, leaving 11 bases between them. Germline assignment: CDR1 SGHDN and CDR2 FVKESK. CDR3 region: CASSTHQGNYGYTF. As DNA, the CDR3 is TGTGCCAGCAGCACCCACCAGGGTAACTATGGCTACACCTTC.

This chain uses TRBV7-9 with TRBJ1-2; D remains unclear. V lost 4 bases and J 6 bases, leaving 15 bases between the germline ends. This CDR3 comprises 14 residues. CDR1 and CDR2 (germline): SEHNR, FQNEAQ (reference sequence). The CDR3 coding sequence is TGTGCCAGCAGCTCCCGGTCGGTATCTAATGGCTACACCTTC. Protein product: CASSSRSVSNGYTF.

The V call is TRBV2, the J call TRBJ1-1, with D possibly TRBD1 on 5 matching bases. Germline V gene data show CDR1 as SNHLY and CDR2 as FYNNEI. The V and J ends lost 0 bases and 2 bases respectively, with 13 bases between them. This CDR3 has 16 amino acids. The CDR3 DNA is TGTGCCAGCAGTGAAGCCCAAAAGGGGCTAAACACTGAAGCTTTCTTT. This sequence encodes CASSEAQKGLNTEAFF.

In its sample, this clone was seen once. The chain couples TRBV5-1 to TRBJ2-3; 16 nucleotides agree with TRBD2. CDR1 is SGHRS and CDR2 is YFSETQ in the germline V gene. The CDR3 covers 17 residues. The V segment lost 4 bases and the J segment 2 bases; nucleotides outside the gene matches: 4. Here the CDR3 DNA reads TGCGCCAGCAGCGCCGGGACTAGCGGGGGGGACACAGATACGCAGTATTTT. It translates to CASSAGTSGGDTDTQYF.

The chain uses TRBV6-2 or TRBV6-3 and TRBJ1-2; maybe TRBD1 (5 bases). Per the germline V gene, CDR1 is MNHEY and CDR2 is SVGEGT. The germline V and J ends were trimmed by 2 bases and 4 bases, with 8 bases remaining between them. This CDR3 contains 13 residues. The CDR3 reads CASSYDRRYGYTF. The DNA of the CDR3 is TGTGCCAGCAGTTACGACAGACGCTATGGCTACACCTTC.

The chain recombines TRBV20-1 with TRBJ1-2, with D hard to call. CDR1 is DFQATT and CDR2 is SNEGSKA in the germline V gene (reference sequence). Trimming removed 6 bases at V and 7 bases at J, with 12 bases between. The CDR3 loop spans 11 amino acids. The CDR3 nucleotides read TGCAGTGCCGCAGGAGGAGGTGGCTACACCTTC. This gives the protein CSAAGGGGYTF.

The chain has TRBV21-1 and TRBJ2-4; the table's D call, TRBD1, was not checked against the DNA. TRBV21-1 is annotated as a pseudogene. This CDR3 contains 16 residues. The CDR3 bases are TGTGCCAGCAGCAAACCCCGGGACAGGCGTAAAAACATTCAGTACTTC. Translating it yields CASSKPRDRRKNIQYF.

The V and J genes are TRBV28 and TRBJ2-3, with 9 bases aligning to TRBD2. Germline V gene lookup returns CDR1 MDHEN and CDR2 SYDVKM. The CDR3 runs 14 residues. The trim removed 11 bases at V and 5 bases at J, leaving 11 bases unmatched. CDR3 sequence reads: CASRWRGGKDTQYF. The CDR3 coding sequence is TGTGCCTCCCGATGGCGGGGGGGCAAAGATACGCAGTATTTT. Looking up the rest from reference TRBV28 and TRBJ2-3 gives the full variable domain: DVKVTQSSRYLVKRTGEKVFLECVQDMDHENMFWYRQDPGLGLRLIYFSYDVKMKEKGDIPEGYSVSREKKERFSLILESASTNQTSMYLCASRWRGGKDTQYFGPGTRLTVL.

The chain has TRBV11-2 and TRBJ2-3, with D perhaps TRBD1 (6 bases). Germline assignment: CDR1 SGHAT and CDR2 FQNNGV. V dropped 5 bases and J dropped 6 bases, with 27 bases sitting between them. The CDR3 is made up of 18 amino acids. The DNA of the CDR3 is TGTGCCAGCAGCCCATTGCAGCTGACAGGCCTCGGTAGGGATACGCAGTATTTT. It encodes CASSPLQLTGLGRDTQYF.